This T cell receptor beta chain was recovered during a study of hypomethylating agent response in myelodysplastic syndrome. Overall study context: Responders were about six patients with complete response or hematologic improvement; 4 or 5 were non-responders. The study's findings and limits: Possible novel MDS antigen recognition by shared GLIPH2 clusters needs experimental validation. No significant post-treatment change in richness, rarefaction diversity or clonality, across all patients or response groups. Responders gained more novel clonotypes; non-responders had more contracted clonotypes after treatment.

The CDR3 is made up of 15 amino acids. The ends lost 3 bases at V and 8 bases at J; junction bases unmatched: 9. Germline CDR1 and CDR2: SGHRS and YFSETQ. In the case of this clone: Its antigen is unidentified.

The data were produced by immunoSEQ multiplex PCR, yet TCRdb's version contains in-frame clones alone and is incomplete. This table holds 2,500 to 3,000 clones, more than 65% found once. Specimen: bone marrow, collected before or after starting hypomethylating agent treatment for myelodysplastic syndrome (not recorded which). The TCR originated in a human donor with myelodysplastic syndrome. The chain recombines TRBV5-1 with TRBJ1-1, with 11 bases identical to TRBD1. The CDR3 bases are TGCGCCAGCAGCTCGGACAGGGGGCGACACCAAGAAGCTTTCTTT. This sequence encodes CASSSDRGRHQEAFF.